Below, 16 T cell receptor beta chains from the same sample are listed, as sequenced in a study of tumor-infiltrating lymphocytes in primary liver carcinoma. Production of TCR beta cDNA used roughly 0.55 ug total RNA together with a constant-region primer. Construction of TCR beta libraries relied on three successive nested multiplex PCR rounds employing slightly modified ARM-PCR. With TRBV1-TRBV30 forward primers and a C-beta reverse primer, the first two PCR rounds were run for 10 to 11 cycles each. Each CDR3 protein gets one entry after TCRdb re-called the multiplex PCR reads with MiXCR. The data hold approximately 310,000 distinct CDR3 sequences, with 65% observed a single time. RNA isolated from unsorted whole blood supplied the blood RNA, with germline DNA also extracted. The sequenced sample consisted of peripheral blood. The receptors were gathered from a man aged 40-50 years with primary liver carcinoma and hepatitis B virus infection.

With respect to this clonotype: Just one base apart from a much larger clone, this may be a read error. The gene calls are TRBV6-1 and TRBJ2-1, with a possible D match to TRBD1 (6 bases). Germline values: CDR1 MNHNS, CDR2 SASEGT. The CDR3 extends over 16 amino acids. CDR3 loop: CASSEEVGGRYNEQLF. CDR3 sequence (DNA): TGTGCCAGCAGTGAAGAGGTAGGGGGTAGGTACAATGAGCAGCTCTTC.

This clonotype was seen at least ten times. The chain links TRBV12-3 or TRBV12-4 to TRBJ2-7; TRBD1 might be the D (6 bases). The V gene lost 3 bases and the J gene lost 1 base, with 16 bases spanning the gap. This CDR3 has 16 amino acids. The CDR3 loop reads CASSFGPDRASYEQYF. The CDR3 region has the DNA TGTGCCAGCAGTTTTGGCCCGGACAGAGCTTCCTACGAGCAGTACTTC.

Turning to this clonotype: One end of the junction is discordant with germline, which a read error may explain. The chain recombines TRBV7-9 with TRBJ2-3; D assignment may be TRBD1 or TRBD2 (5 bases each). Germline V gives CDR1 SEHNR, CDR2 FQNEAQ (reference sequence). The CDR3 has 15 amino acids. Here the CDR3 DNA reads TGTGCCAGCAGCTACCGGGACCGCCACACAGATACGCCGTATTTT. Amino acids: CASSYRDRHTDTPYF.

V gene TRBV23-1 combines with J gene TRBJ2-1; 8 nucleotides align to TRBD2. TRBV23-1 has ORF status, its function being uncertain. V was clipped by 5 bases and J by 2 bases; unmatched bases: 11. The CDR3 spans 17 residues. The CDR3 region has the DNA TGCGCCAGCAGTGGGATAGCGGGATGGGGTCCCTACAATGAGCAGTTCTTC. Protein sequence: CASSGIAGWGPYNEQFF.

CDR3 sequence reads: CASSPRLAADPLGIQYF. CDR3 in DNA: TGTGCCAGCAGCCCCAGACTAGCGGCCGACCCGTTGGGCATTCAGTACTTC. The rearrangement joins TRBV7-8 to TRBJ2-4, with 9 bases matching TRBD2. Germline CDR1 reads SGHVS; CDR2 reads FQNEAQ. The CDR3 is made up of 17 amino acids. V lost 5 bases to trimming and J lost 9 bases; unmatched junction nucleotides: 17.

The chain combines TRBV5-1 with TRBJ2-3; 7 nucleotides match TRBD1. Trimming removed 4 bases from V and 3 bases from J; junction bases left unmatched: 5. The CDR3 consists of 14 residues. Per the germline V gene, CDR1 is SGHRS and CDR2 is YFSETQ. In DNA form, the CDR3 reads TGCGCCAGCAGCGTCCCGACAGGGACAGATACGCAGTATTTT. Translating gives CASSVPTGTDTQYF.

Note on this clonotype: One junction end does not reproduce the germline sequence, and a read error may be involved. The rearrangement links TRBV11-2 to TRBJ2-1; TRBD1 agrees at 10 bases. CDR1 is SGHAT, CDR2 FQNNGV, per germline. This CDR3 is built from 15 residues. The CDR3 region is CSSSLEQGQGGEKFF. Here the CDR3 DNA reads TGTTCCAGCAGCTTAGAGCAAGGACAGGGGGGTGAGAAGTTCTTC.

As concerns this clonotype: One base away lies a much larger clone, so this may be a sequencing read error. The rearrangement uses TRBV6-5 and TRBJ1-4, with 10 nucleotides matching TRBD1. CDR3 length: 14 amino acids. With 6 bases clipped from V and 7 bases from J, the junction kept 5 bases outside the gene matches. CDR1 and CDR2 from the germline V gene are MNHEY and SVGAGI. In DNA form, the CDR3 reads TGTGCCAGCAGCGTGACAGGGGGCATTGAAAAACTGTTTTTT. Translation: CASSVTGGIEKLFF.

V usage is TRBV25-1 and J usage is TRBJ2-3, with a possible D match to TRBD2 (5 bases). The CDR3 contains 16 residues. Germline CDR1 reads MGHDK; CDR2 reads SYGVNS. V lost 3 bases and J lost 0, with 13 bases in between. Written as DNA, the CDR3 is TGTGCCAGCAGTGATAACCTAGCTAGAAGCACAGATACGCAGTATTTT. Translating it yields CASSDNLARSTDTQYF.

In DNA form, the CDR3 reads TGTGCCAACAGCTCCGGTGACGAGCAGTACTTC. This translates into CANSSGDEQYF. The V and J genes are TRBV6-2 or TRBV6-3 and TRBJ2-7; no firm D call. This CDR3 has 11 residues. V gave up 10 bases and J gave up 5 bases, with 12 bases separating them. Germline V CDR1 and CDR2: MNHEY, SVGEGT.

As for this clonotype: A read error is possible here, since a much larger clone lies one base away. The chain recombines TRBV4-2 with TRBJ1-2; D remains unclear. This CDR3 has 14 residues. V was cut by 1 base and J by 9 bases, with 15 bases left in between. CDR1 is LGHNA, CDR2 YNFKEQ, per germline. The CDR3 loop reads CASSQGREGTCYTF. The DNA for the CDR3 is TGTGCCAGCAGCCAAGGGAGGGAAGGTACTTGCTACACCTTC.

The rearrangement links TRBV2 to TRBJ2-4; 15 positions agree with TRBD2. Germline CDR1 and CDR2: SNHLY and FYNNEI. This CDR3 spans 14 amino acids. V shed 5 bases and J 8 bases; nucleotides not matched to a gene: 1. CDR3 DNA: TGTGCCAGCAGTTGGACTAGCGGGAGGGACATTCAGTACTTC. As protein: CASSWTSGRDIQYF.

Remarks on this clonotype: The junction departs from germline at one end; a sequencing error may be responsible. The rearrangement joins TRBV11-2 to TRBJ2-5, with a tentative D call TRBD2 (5 bases). The CDR3 loop spans 16 amino acids. Germline CDR1 and CDR2: SGHAT and FQNNGV. The CDR3 loop reads CASNLVLSGSQETQYF. In DNA form, the CDR3 reads TGTGCCAGCAACTTAGTACTATCGGGAAGCCAAGAGACCCAGTACTTC.

In regard to this clonotype: The junction departs from germline at one end; a sequencing error may be responsible. This chain links TRBV29-1 with TRBJ2-4, with D possibly matching TRBD2 (7 bases). CDR1 is SQVTM and CDR2 is ANQGSEA in the germline V gene. This CDR3 contains 12 residues. CDR3 DNA sequence: TGCAGCGTCGAAGGGGGAGGGCTAGATCAGTACTTC. This gives the protein CSVEGGGLDQYF.

CDR3 in DNA: TGTGCCAGCAGCCAAGCCTCGGGACACCATATCTCTGGAAACACCATATATTTT. It translates to CASSQASGHHISGNTIYF. The rearrangement joins TRBV4-2 to TRBJ1-3; maybe TRBD1 (6 bases). Germline-derived CDR1 and CDR2 are LGHNA and YNFKEQ. V lost 1 base to trimming and J lost 0 bases, with 16 bases between them. The CDR3 consists of 18 residues.

This chain connects TRBV29-1 to TRBJ1-2, with 8 bases identical to TRBD1. The CDR3 loop spans 16 amino acids. Per the germline V gene, CDR1 is SQVTM and CDR2 is ANQGSEA. V shed 8 bases, J shed 4 bases, and the junction held 18 bases outside the gene matches. DNA for the CDR3: TGCAGCATTTGGGGGAACCGGACCGGGACAGGCTATGGCTACACCTTC. Translated: CSIWGNRTGTGYGYTF.